This is a list of T cell receptor beta chains from one sample in a study of blood T cell repertoires in COVID-19. Libraries were prepared by immunoSEQ multiplex PCR; TCRdb keeps only in-frame clonotypes and omits some of them. The profile shows about 260,000 clones, about 89% of them singletons. The sample was peripheral blood. All receptors come from a man in his forties who had recovered from COVID-19. CDR3s include the opening cysteine and the closing phenylalanine or tryptophan. D genes are given only for firm matches. The size entry is marked missing in some rows and otherwise reads once, few, many or a size class.

clone size: .
J gene: TRBJ1-4
V gene: TRBV15
D gene: TRBD1
CDR3 DNA: TGTGCCACCAAATGGGGGGACAGGGGGTATGAAAAACTGTTTTTT
CDR3 protein: CATKWGDRGYEKLFF

clone size: .
J gene: TRBJ2-7
V gene: TRBV6-2/TRBV6-3
D gene: TRBD2
CDR3 DNA: TGTGCCAGCAGTTACTCGACACCGGGACTAGCGGGGTACGAGCAGTACTTC
CDR3 protein: CASSYSTPGLAGYEQYF

clone size: .
J gene: TRBJ1-4
V gene: TRBV9
D gene: .
CDR3 DNA: TGTGCCAGCAGCGAAGGACAGACACCAACTAATGAAAAACTGTTTTTT
CDR3 protein: CASSEGQTPTNEKLFF

clone size: .
J gene: TRBJ1-5
V gene: TRBV19
D gene: .
CDR3 DNA: TGTGCCAGTAGTACCTCCGGGGGGGGTTATCAGCCCCAGCATTTT
CDR3 protein: CASSTSGGGYQPQHF

clone size: .
J gene: TRBJ2-2
V gene: TRBV7-2
D gene: TRBD2
CDR3 DNA: TGTGCCAGCAGCCGGTCGGGACTAAACACCGGGGAGCTGTTTTTT
CDR3 protein: CASSRSGLNTGELFF

clone size: few
J gene: TRBJ2-7
V gene: TRBV9
D gene: TRBD2
CDR3 DNA: TGTGCCAGCAGTTATCTTCCCACGCCCCCGACTAGCGGGGTTTACTACGAGCAGTACTTC
CDR3 protein: CASSYLPTPPTSGVYYEQYF

clone size: .
J gene: TRBJ1-1
V gene: TRBV27
D gene: TRBD1
CDR3 DNA: TGTGCCAGCAGTCCGACAGGGAGGAACACTGAAGCTTTCTTT
CDR3 protein: CASSPTGRNTEAFF

clone size: .
J gene: TRBJ2-7
V gene: TRBV2
D gene: .
CDR3 DNA: TGTGCCAGCAGTTCCCAGGGAATCGAGCAGTACTTC
CDR3 protein: CASSSQGIEQYF

clone size: .
J gene: TRBJ1-2
V gene: TRBV9
D gene: .
CDR3 DNA: TGTGCCAGCAGCGAGGACGGGAACTTTCAGGACTATGGCTACACCTTC
CDR3 protein: CASSEDGNFQDYGYTF

clone size: .
J gene: TRBJ1-5
V gene: TRBV5-4
D gene: TRBD1
CDR3 DNA: TGTGCCAGCAGCAACTACGGACAGGGGGCTAATCAGCCCCAGCATTTT
CDR3 protein: CASSNYGQGANQPQHF

clone size: .
J gene: TRBJ2-5
V gene: TRBV7-6
D gene: .
CDR3 DNA: TGTGCCAGCAGCTTAGTTGCCAGGGGCGAAGAGACCCAGTACTTC
CDR3 protein: CASSLVARGEETQYF

clone size: once
J gene: TRBJ2-7
V gene: TRBV2
D gene: .
CDR3 DNA: TGTGCCAGCAGTGTCGACAGAACCTACGAGCAGTACTTC
CDR3 protein: CASSVDRTYEQYF

clone size: once
J gene: TRBJ2-1
V gene: TRBV5-1
D gene: TRBD1
CDR3 DNA: TGCGCCAGCGGGGGACAGGGACTGTGGCAGTTCTTC
CDR3 protein: CASGGQGLWQFF

clone size: .
J gene: TRBJ2-3
V gene: TRBV19
D gene: .
CDR3 DNA: TGTGCCAGTAGTTCCGTAGCGGCAGATACGCAGTATTTT
CDR3 protein: CASSSVAADTQYF

clone size: once
J gene: TRBJ2-7
V gene: TRBV12-3/TRBV12-4
D gene: TRBD2
CDR3 DNA: TGTGCCAGCAGTTTAAGAGGGGAGGGCGAGCAGTACTTC
CDR3 protein: CASSLRGEGEQYF

clone size: .
J gene: TRBJ2-7
V gene: TRBV7-2
D gene: .
CDR3 DNA: TGTGCCAGCAGCTTAGACAGGGTCGAGCAGTACTTC
CDR3 protein: CASSLDRVEQYF